Included here is one T cell receptor (beta chain) sequence, with context. Its recognized antigen is unknown. No clone much larger than this one lies a single base away; base qualities are absent. Sequencing was carried out with an Illumina HiSeq 1500. TCRdb trimmed the raw reads at Q25, called clones with MiXCR and kept productive beta chains. Each entry is one CDR3 protein sequence, shown with its most common DNA and genes. For this sample the table gives about 470,000 distinct CDR3 sequences, of which 42% were detected only once. About 39% of the sample is held by the ten biggest clonotypes. These data originate in a study of T cell repertoires in cytomegalovirus infection (dated by TCRdb to the late 2010s). Turning to the overall study: The peptide stimulations were aimed at well-studied HLA-B-restricted epitopes as well as recently identified HLA-C-restricted CMV epitopes, whose presentation resists viral immunomodulation. Donor HLA type was relevant to the analysis, as public TCR beta signatures indicated carriage of CMV infection together with the matching HLA type.

The sample's treatment or condition label, in plain terms: in vitro stimulation with specific CMV peptide epitopes to enrich CMV-specific T cells. Results and caveats for the whole study, not just this receptor: The ex vivo response was dominated by HLA-C-restricted CMV-specific TCR beta clonotypes, which also provided the single most frequent clonotype in two of eight donors. In both this cohort and an independent roughly 350-donor cohort, the cumulative frequency of public TCR beta family members distinguished carriers of CMV infection plus the relevant HLA type.

V was cut back by 8 bases and J by 1 base, leaving a gap of 8 bases between them. Inclusive of the bounding cysteine and phenylalanine, the CDR3 is 11 residues long. The retained sequence is limited to the CDR3, 33 bases, with the frame set at the first base. From the germline V gene (reference sequence), CDR1 is DFQATT and CDR2 is SNEGSKA. The sequencing used cultured PBMCs, collected from culture after CMV antigen stimulation. The sequence was collected from a human donor in good health (CMV status not recorded). Some clones in this sample may be carry-over from other donors' samples. In this chain, TRBV20-1 is recombined with TRBJ1-1; too little of a D gene remains to name it. The CDR3 reads CSTQRNTEAFF. The DNA reads TGCAGTACCCAGCGGAACACTGAAGCTTTCTTT.